The clone carrying this T cell receptor (beta chain) was seen a handful of times. Its specificity is not known. This sample is drawn from a study of identical twins. The study, taken as a whole, reports: Memory repertoires showed no such pattern, whereas abundant cord blood beta clonotypes carried fewer insertions.

Template switching added a universal primer site, and cDNA bore unique molecular identifiers. TCRdb reprocessed the 5' RACE reads via MiXCR and lists one record per CDR3 protein. The repertoire holds approximately 600,000 distinct CDR3 sequences, with 7% to 7.5% as singletons. These data also formed part of another study, on yellow fever vaccine responses in identical twins.

Material: PBMCs. The sequence was obtained from a young woman in good health.

CDR3 sequence: CASSTQGTYNEQFF. The CDR3 coding sequence is TGTGCCAGCAGTACCCAGGGCACCTACAATGAGCAGTTCTTC. The chain employs TRBV12-3 or TRBV12-4 and TRBJ2-1; the D gene is possibly TRBD1 (5 bases). Trimming stripped 5 bases from V and 2 bases from J, with 10 bases between. The CDR3 covers 14 residues.